The present entry profiles one T cell receptor (beta chain) with its context. Here immunoSEQ multiplex PCR was the method, and the copy in TCRdb shows in-frame clones only, minus some. The sample has hundreds of thousands of clones, nearly 95% seen once; the top ten hold around 24%. The sample comes from a study of shared clonotypes between healthy human individuals. V shed 7 bases and J 4 bases; nucleotides not matched to a gene: 9. The CDR3 consists of 13 residues. Per germline, CDR1 SQVTM and CDR2 ANQGSEA. Terminally differentiated effector memory CD45RA+ cells were excluded by CCR7 positive selection of CD45RO-negative cells. Donation came from healthy HIV-negative adults that had no recent acute infections or vaccinations.

The sequenced sample was naive CD8+ T cells sorted from blood. The origin of this receptor is a man aged 25-45 years in good health. The chain couples TRBV29-1 to TRBJ1-2, with 7 bases identical to TRBD1. For the CDR3, the DNA is TGCAGCGCATACCTCCCAGGGGGCTATGGCTACACCTTC. Translated: CSAYLPGGYGYTF.